This entry describes one T cell receptor beta chain. Its specificity is not known. The sample comes from a study of cytotoxic CD8 clonotypes in ibrutinib-treated CLL. Looking at the study overall: Patients: more than nine relapsed/refractory, more than 14 treatment-naive, roughly 17 IGHV unmutated.

Study findings and constraints: Having risen at ibrutinib response, clonality had fallen back toward baseline by progression. At baseline, clonality was higher than in age-matched healthy donors and correlated with CD8+ counts.

Between the trimmed V and J ends, which lost 0 bases and 7 bases, there was a span of 16 bases. The CDR3 is 16 residues long. Germline CDR1 and CDR2: SGHNT and YYREEE (reference sequence). Investigators sought sequencing depths of between 1 in 200,000 and 1 in 1 million T cells. TCRdb's table, derived via immunoSEQ multiplex PCR, lists solely in-frame clones and lacks some. Of about 86,000 clones listed, roughly 84% are singletons. Sequenced material: PBMCs, taken before ibrutinib treatment. The V and J genes are TRBV5-4 and TRBJ2-2, with D tentatively TRBD1 (5 bases). This sequence originates from a human donor with chronic lymphocytic leukemia. The CDR3 DNA reads as TGTGCCAGCAGCTTGGGAATGGGGCCATCGCGCGGGGAGCTGTTTTTT. Its translation is CASSLGMGPSRGELFF.